The 31 T cell receptor beta chains below were found in one sample sequenced in a study of Ad26.COV2.S vaccination and SARS-CoV-2 variants. Using immunoSEQ multiplex PCR, the repertoire was profiled, and TCRdb retains in-frame clones only, with some absent. The sample consists of some 300,000 clones, about 82% of them appearing once. Treatment defined: 15 to 20 received Ad26.COV2.S at low or high dose, single or two shots; 5 received placebo; per-sample allocation not given. Sampling happened 63 days after the first vaccine or placebo injection. The sequenced sample was peripheral blood, obtained in a trial of Ad26.COV2.S vaccine versus placebo. These receptor sequences come from a person between 18 and 59 years old who received the Ad26.COV2.S COVID-19 vaccine or a placebo.

This sequence joins TRBV7-2 and TRBJ1-3; TRBD1 matches 11 bases. Germline loops: CDR1 SGHTA, CDR2 FQGNSA. The CDR3 runs to 16 residues. V dropped 5 bases and J dropped 4; count of bases not matched to a gene: 7. CDR3 nucleotides: TGTGCCAGCAGCGGGTGGACAGGGGGCGGGGGAAACACCATATATTTT. Its protein product is CASSGWTGGGGNTIYF.

V usage is TRBV5-1 and J usage is TRBJ1-1; D is uncertain. The length of the CDR3 is 15 residues. Trimming took off 0 bases at V and 1 base at J, with 10 bases between the two ends. Germline V gene lookup returns CDR1 SGHRS and CDR2 YFSETQ. The CDR3 loop reads CASSLGETANTEAFF. The CDR3 nucleotides are TGCGCCAGCAGCTTGGGAGAGACGGCGAACACTGAAGCTTTCTTT.

As regards this clone: Other DNA sequences in the sample encode the same CDR3. The chain recombines TRBV19 with TRBJ2-1; D call uncertain. This CDR3 has 14 amino acids. Trimming shortened V by 5 bases and J by 0 bases, and 8 bases separated the two germline ends. The germline gives CDR1 LNHDA, CDR2 SQIVND (reference sequence). CDR3 in DNA: TGTGCCAGTAGTCCCCAAGGCTCCTACAATGAGCAGTTCTTC. This codes for CASSPQGSYNEQFF.

The chain uses TRBV5-4 and TRBJ2-7, with 14 bases identical to TRBD2. In germline, CDR1 is SGHNT, CDR2 YYREEE (reference sequence). The CDR3 loop spans 16 amino acids. V lost 4 bases, J lost 3 bases, and 6 bases stayed unmatched. The CDR3 is CASSLGLAGGGYEQYF. CDR3 DNA sequence: TGTGCCAGCAGCCTAGGACTAGCGGGGGGCGGCTACGAGCAGTACTTC.

This chain uses TRBV11-1 with TRBJ2-5; perhaps TRBD2 as D (5 bases). The CDR3 is 15 residues long. In germline, CDR1 is SGHAT, CDR2 FQDESV (reference sequence). Deletions cut 1 base from V and 1 base from J, with 10 bases between. The CDR3 nucleotides read TGTGCCAGCAGCTTAGATGGGAGCATCCAAGAGACCCAGTACTTC. Protein sequence: CASSLDGSIQETQYF. Complete variable domain (other parts from reference TRBV11-1 and TRBJ2-5): EAEVAQSPRYKITEKSQAVAFWCDPISGHATLYWYRQILGQGPELLVQFQDESVVDDSQLPKDRFSAERLKGVDSTLKIQPAELGDSAMYLCASSLDGSIQETQYFGPGTRLLVL.

The chain links TRBV4-2 to TRBJ2-1; maybe TRBD2 (6 bases). With 1 base removed from V and 12 bases from J, the gap between germline ends came to 28 bases. The CDR3 runs 18 residues. Germline CDR1 is LGHNA and CDR2 is YNFKEQ. The CDR3 sequence is CASSQVVFRQVTNGGQFF. For the CDR3, the DNA is TGTGCCAGCAGCCAAGTGGTTTTTAGGCAGGTAACGAACGGGGGGCAGTTCTTC.

This chain connects TRBV28 to TRBJ1-3, with D perhaps matching TRBD1 (5 bases). Germline lookup yields CDR1 MDHEN and CDR2 SYDVKM. V lost 5 bases to trimming and J lost 0 bases, with 14 bases between them. The CDR3 spans 16 residues. This CDR3 reads CASSTLTDNSGNTIYF. CDR3 sequence (DNA): TGTGCCAGCAGTACCTTGACAGACAACTCTGGAAACACCATATATTTT.

The chain carries TRBV6-1 and TRBJ2-7; D remains unclear. The V and J ends lost 1 base and 2 bases respectively, with 6 bases between them. The germline V gene has CDR1 MNHNS and CDR2 SASEGT. The CDR3 is made up of 13 amino acids. CDR3 residues: CASSEGHTYEQYF. The CDR3 DNA reads as TGTGCCAGCAGTGAAGGACACACCTACGAGCAGTACTTC.

This CDR3 is CASSPIIKDRGPETQYF. CDR3 in DNA: TGTGCCAGCAGCCCAATCATCAAAGACAGAGGTCCGGAGACCCAGTACTTC. The J gene is TRBJ2-5, the V gene TRBV7-3; TRBD1 is a possible D gene (5 bases). Germline CDR1 reads SGHTA; CDR2 reads FQGTGA. Between the trimmed V and J ends, which lost 5 bases and 5 bases, there was a span of 24 bases. CDR3 length: 17 residues.

The chain is built from TRBV12-3 or TRBV12-4 and TRBJ2-2; perhaps TRBD2 as D (5 bases). This CDR3 has 13 residues. V shed 3 bases and J shed 7 bases, with 9 bases lying between them. The CDR3 DNA sequence: TGTGCCAGCAGTTTGTTGGCGGGCGGGGAGCTGTTTTTT. It codes for CASSLLAGGELFF.

This chain connects TRBV25-1 to TRBJ2-1, with a tentative D call TRBD2 (6 bases). There are 17 residues in the CDR3. Per germline, CDR1 MGHDK and CDR2 SYGVNS. V shed 4 bases and J shed 0 bases, with 16 bases lying between them. The CDR3 is CASSGWYRGSSYNEQFF. For the CDR3, the DNA is TGTGCCAGCAGTGGGTGGTATCGGGGGAGCTCCTACAATGAGCAGTTCTTC.

This clone was detected only once. This chain links TRBV7-3 with TRBJ2-1, with 7 bases lining up with TRBD2. The germline gives CDR1 SGHTA, CDR2 FQGTGA. The V segment lost 0 bases and the J segment 5 bases; nucleotides outside the gene matches: 4. This CDR3 comprises 15 residues. CDR3 coding DNA: TGTGCCAGCAGCTTAACTGCGGGGGTGGACAATGAGCAGTTCTTC. Translated, it gives CASSLTAGVDNEQFF.

The chain combines TRBV30 with TRBJ1-5, with no clear D. This CDR3 contains 12 residues. V gave up 0 bases and J gave up 6 bases, with 6 bases separating them. Looked up from germline, CDR1 is GTSNPN and CDR2 is SVGIG (reference sequence). CDR3 bases: TGTGCCTGGAGTGTACTTAGTCAGCCCCAGCATTTT. It translates to CAWSVLSQPQHF.

The chain is built from TRBV7-9 and TRBJ2-7; 9 bases match TRBD1. Trimming removed 2 bases from V and 7 bases from J; junction bases left unmatched: 9. The CDR3 has 15 amino acids. CDR1 is SEHNR, CDR2 FQNEAQ, per germline (reference sequence). In DNA, the CDR3 is TGTGCCAGCAGCTTAAGCGGACAGGGGTCGTTTGAGCAGTACTTC. It is translated as CASSLSGQGSFEQYF. The complete variable domain, with remaining parts taken from reference TRBV7-9 and TRBJ2-7, reads DTGVSQNPRHKITKRGQNVTFRCDPISEHNRLYWYRQTLGQGPEFLTYFQNEAQLEKSRLLSDRFSAERPKGSFSTLEIQRTEQGDSAMYLCASSLSGQGSFEQYFGPGTRLTVT.

CDR3 protein: CASSLQGVTEAFF. As DNA, the CDR3 is TGTGCCAGCAGTCTACAGGGGGTCACTGAAGCTTTCTTT. The chain joins TRBV12-3 or TRBV12-4 to TRBJ1-1; TRBD1 matches 8 bases. The CDR3 runs to 13 residues. With V trimmed by 5 bases and J by 4 bases, 3 bases remained unmatched.

The rearrangement joins TRBV5-1 to TRBJ2-5; 7 bases are shared with TRBD1. CDR1 is SGHRS and CDR2 is YFSETQ in the germline V gene. This CDR3 is built from 13 residues. J gave up 5 bases and V 6 bases, and 7 bases lay outside the gene matches. The CDR3 protein is CASTSTGKETQYF. The CDR3 DNA reads as TGCGCCAGCACCTCGACAGGGAAGGAGACCCAGTACTTC.

The chain links TRBV9 to TRBJ1-2; tentatively, D is TRBD1 (5 bases). Trimming removed 5 bases from V and 4 bases from J, with 18 bases in between. CDR1 and CDR2 (germline): SGDLS, YYNGEE. This CDR3 is 15 amino acids long. In DNA, the CDR3 is TGTGCCAGCAGTTGGGTAGGGGAAGGGAGCTATGGCTACACCTTC. It translates to CASSWVGEGSYGYTF.

The V call is TRBV2, the J call TRBJ1-5, with D unclear. Looked up from germline, CDR1 is SNHLY and CDR2 is FYNNEI. Deletions cut 0 bases from V and 2 bases from J, with 5 bases between. There are 14 residues in the CDR3. CDR3 region: CASSEAARNQPQHF. In nucleotides, the CDR3 is TGTGCCAGCAGTGAAGCAGCCCGCAATCAGCCCCAGCATTTT.

The rearrangement uses TRBV5-1 and TRBJ2-7; 10 nucleotides match TRBD1. The V gene end was trimmed by 5 bases and the J gene end by 1 base; junction bases not matched to a gene: 6. CDR1 SGHRS and CDR2 YFSETQ come from the germline V gene. The CDR3 has 15 amino acids. CDR3 region: CASRAGTGASYEQYF. Written as DNA, the CDR3 is TGCGCCAGCAGGGCCGGGACAGGGGCTTCCTACGAGCAGTACTTC.

CDR3 in DNA: TGTGCCAGCAGCCGGACAGGGGCTCTCGAGCAGTACTTC. Translated: CASSRTGALEQYF. The V and J genes are TRBV5-6 and TRBJ2-7, with TRBD1 matching over 9 bases. Trimming at V came to 4 bases and at J to 6 bases, leaving 5 bases not matched to a gene. The CDR3 is made up of 13 amino acids. Looked up from germline, CDR1 is SGHDT and CDR2 is YYEEEE.

This clone was observed a few times. This chain joins TRBV28 and TRBJ1-1; D is undetermined. The CDR3 covers 12 residues. Per the germline V gene, CDR1 is MDHEN and CDR2 is SYDVKM. V lost 2 bases and J lost 7, with 8 bases in between. DNA of the CDR3: TGTGCCAGCAGTTTAGGAATTAGTGAAGCTTTCTTT. Encoded protein: CASSLGISEAFF.

This chain connects TRBV15 to TRBJ1-1; D not resolved. V shed 1 base and J shed 5 bases, with 17 bases lying between them. Germline V lookup: CDR1 LNHNV, CDR2 YYDKDF (reference sequence). The CDR3 length is 16 residues. The CDR3 bases are TGTGCCACCAGCAGAGCTCGGGGTCAAGGAGGGACTGAAGCTTTCTTT. Protein: CATSRARGQGGTEAFF. The whole variable domain, filled in from reference TRBV15 and TRBJ1-1, reads DAMVIQNPRYQVTQFGKPVTLSCSQTLNHNVMYWYQQKSSQAPKLLFHYYDKDFNNEADTPDNFQSRRPNTSFCFLDIRSPGLGDTAMYLCATSRARGQGGTEAFFGQGTRLTVV.

The CDR3 DNA is TGTGCCAGTAGTGGATCGCAGCTAGCGGGGGGCCACCCTAGCACAGATACGCAGTATTTT. Translation: CASSGSQLAGGHPSTDTQYF. This sequence joins TRBV19 and TRBJ2-3; 11 bases are shared with TRBD2. The CDR3 loop spans 20 amino acids. Germline assignment: CDR1 LNHDA and CDR2 SQIVND (reference sequence). V shed 5 bases, J shed 0 bases, and the junction held 16 bases outside the gene matches.

The chain is built from TRBV4-2 and TRBJ1-2; no clear D gene. V was shortened by 4 bases and J by 2 bases, with 5 bases between the two germline ends. CDR3 length equals 12 residues. The germline gives CDR1 LGHNA, CDR2 YNFKEQ. The CDR3, as DNA: TGTGCCAGCAGCCCCCCCAACTATGGCTACACCTTC. As protein: CASSPPNYGYTF.

This rearrangement joins TRBV7-3 to TRBJ1-1; D is uncertain. The CDR3 runs 13 residues. V lost 3 bases and J 3 bases, leaving 8 bases between the germline ends. In germline, CDR1 is SGHTA, CDR2 FQGTGA. The CDR3, as DNA: TGTGCCAGCAGCTTCGGATGGGACACTGAAGCTTTCTTT. Translation: CASSFGWDTEAFF.

V gene TRBV15 combines with J gene TRBJ2-7; tentative D call: TRBD1 (5 bases). CDR3 length: 14 amino acids. Germline CDR1 and CDR2: LNHNV and YYDKDF (reference sequence). V was pared by 0 bases and J by 3 bases, with 9 bases between. The CDR3 sequence: CATSRDPGLYEQYF. The CDR3 region has the DNA TGTGCCACCAGCAGAGATCCAGGGCTCTACGAGCAGTACTTC.

The chain uses TRBV19 and TRBJ1-1; D unresolved. From germline, CDR1 is LNHDA and CDR2 SQIVND (reference sequence). Trimming took off 6 bases at V and 2 bases at J, with 13 bases between the two ends. There are 14 residues in the CDR3. The CDR3 reads CASRKWVDNTEAFF. CDR3 nucleotides: TGTGCCAGTAGGAAATGGGTAGACAACACTGAAGCTTTCTTT.

V gene TRBV28 combines with J gene TRBJ2-2; 8 nucleotides line up with TRBD1. The V gene's germline CDR1 is MDHEN and CDR2 SYDVKM. The V and J ends lost 6 bases and 7 bases, in that order; junction bases with no gene match: 7. The CDR3 consists of 14 residues. The CDR3 bases are TGTGCCAGCAGCCTCGACAGGGGAAGCGGGGAGCTGTTTTTT. Its protein is CASSLDRGSGELFF.

The chain links TRBV11-2 to TRBJ2-5, with 8 bases matching TRBD1. The CDR3 consists of 15 residues. CDR1 SGHAT and CDR2 FQNNGV come from the germline V gene. With 1 base clipped from V and 5 bases from J, the junction kept 6 bases outside the gene matches. The CDR3 DNA sequence: TGTGCCAGCAGCTTAGGGGGAGACAGGGGCGAGACCCAGTACTTC. It is translated as CASSLGGDRGETQYF.

This clone was recorded once. The V gene is TRBV19, the J gene TRBJ1-2; 7 bases align to TRBD1. J lost 5 bases, V lost 8 bases, and 2 bases had no gene match. Germline CDR1 reads LNHDA; CDR2 reads SQIVND (reference sequence). This CDR3 has 11 residues. The CDR3 here is CASLQGYGYTF. CDR3 coding DNA: TGTGCCAGTCTACAGGGGTATGGCTACACCTTC.

V and J are TRBV7-3 and TRBJ2-2, with TRBD1 identical over 9 bases. The CDR3 covers 19 residues. After removal of 4 bases from V and 1 base from J, the junction contained 13 bases not matched to a gene. Germline V gives CDR1 SGHTA, CDR2 FQGTGA. CDR3 sequence reads: CASSSAGTGPFLNTGELFF. The DNA of the CDR3 is TGTGCCAGCAGCTCGGCCGGGACAGGGCCTTTCCTGAACACCGGGGAGCTGTTTTTT.